The 6 T cell receptor beta chains below were found in one sample sequenced in a study of T cells in Graves' hyperthyroidism and ophthalmopathy. TCR beta CDR3 region amplification was performed from RNA transcripts. HTBI primers drove first-round RT-PCR of the TCR CDR3. MiXCR was run by TCRdb on the multiplex PCR reads, yielding one entry per CDR3 protein. The repertoire holds hundreds of thousands of distinct CDR3 sequences, about 25% seen once, with over 25% in the top ten. What was sequenced was blood. The receptor set was obtained from a man aged 35 to 55 with Graves' hyperthyroidism that later progressed to Graves' ophthalmopathy.

The table lists this clonotype with a few counts. The gene calls are TRBV12-3 or TRBV12-4 and TRBJ2-7; 7 nucleotides align to TRBD2. Unmatched junction bases numbered 10, after V lost 7 bases and J lost 7 bases. CDR3 size: 13 residues. As DNA, the CDR3 is TGTGCCAGCACCAAGCTACTAGCGCGGGAGCAGTACTTC. This codes for CASTKLLAREQYF.

This clonotype occurred many times. This sequence joins TRBV6-5 and TRBJ2-7, with TRBD1 matching 7 bases. CDR1 and CDR2 (germline): MNHEY, SVGAGI. The CDR3 length is 13 residues. Germline trimming cut 6 bases from V and 7 bases from J; bases unmatched to any gene: 9. As DNA, the CDR3 is TGTGCCAGCAGGCCCGACAGGGTGGGGGAGCAGTACTTC. This codes for CASRPDRVGEQYF.

Ten or more counts support this clonotype. The genes are TRBV13 and TRBJ2-7; 10 bases align to TRBD2. Germline values: CDR1 PRHDT, CDR2 FYEKMQ (reference sequence). This CDR3 has 14 residues. With V trimmed by 6 bases and J by 1 base, 3 bases remained unmatched. The CDR3 DNA sequence: TGTGCCAGCAGTGTTAGCGGGAGGTCCTACGAGCAGTACTTC. The encoded protein is CASSVSGRSYEQYF.

This clonotype has at least ten counts. J is TRBJ1-3 and V is TRBV11-2; D possibly corresponds to TRBD1 (6 bases). The CDR3 sequence is 16 residues long. Per germline, CDR1 SGHAT and CDR2 FQNNGV. Deletions cut 5 bases from V and 0 bases from J, with 14 bases between. In DNA, the CDR3 is TGTGCCAGCAGCGCGGCGAGGGGGGACTCTGGAAACACCATATATTTT. Translating gives CASSAARGDSGNTIYF.

This clonotype was detected many times. The chain recombines TRBV12-3 or TRBV12-4 with TRBJ2-4; 7 nucleotides align to TRBD1. The CDR3 is 16 amino acids. The V segment lost 6 bases and the J segment 6 bases; nucleotides outside the gene matches: 14. CDR3 sequence reads: CASSPGQLTEGNIQYF. DNA for the CDR3: TGTGCCAGCAGCCCGGGACAGTTAACCGAGGGAAACATTCAGTACTTC.

The rearrangement joins TRBV28 to TRBJ2-7; tentative D call: TRBD2 (5 bases). The CDR3 is made up of 13 amino acids. V lost 6 bases and J 2 bases, leaving 11 bases between the germline ends. The germline gives CDR1 MDHEN, CDR2 SYDVKM. The CDR3 loop is CASRSFGAYEQYF. CDR3 sequence (DNA): TGTGCCAGCAGATCCTTCGGGGCCTACGAGCAGTACTTC.